One sample yielded the 2 T cell receptor beta chains listed below, sequenced in a study of Graves' ophthalmopathy and Graves' hyperthyroidism. Scientists amplified the TCR beta CDR3 regions from RNA transcripts. First-round RT-PCR with HTBI primers preceded a second-round multiplex PCR. A single record per CDR3 protein comes from TCRdb applying MiXCR to the multiplex PCR reads. The top ten clones hold 11% of a sample with over a million distinct CDR3 sequences, approximately 35% of them seen once. Sequenced material: peripheral blood or thyroid tissue (not recorded which). Receptor source: an adult man with Graves' hyperthyroidism.

This clonotype occurred a few times. The chain links TRBV9 to TRBJ2-7; 8 bases are shared with TRBD1. With V trimmed by 4 bases and J by 7 bases, 10 bases remained unmatched. This CDR3 contains 14 residues. Germline V gives CDR1 SGDLS, CDR2 YYNGEE. The CDR3 region has the DNA TGTGCCAGCAGCCCTAAGGACAGGGCAGGTGAGCAGTACTTC. Translating gives CASSPKDRAGEQYF.

This clonotype was observed at least ten times. The genes are TRBV5-1 and TRBJ2-5; no clear D. The CDR3 length is 15 residues. Per germline, CDR1 SGHRS and CDR2 YFSETQ. Trimming cost V 0 bases and J 0 bases, with 9 bases left between them. The CDR3 protein is CASSLGAFNQETQYF. The CDR3 DNA is TGCGCCAGCAGCTTGGGAGCGTTCAACCAAGAGACCCAGTACTTC.